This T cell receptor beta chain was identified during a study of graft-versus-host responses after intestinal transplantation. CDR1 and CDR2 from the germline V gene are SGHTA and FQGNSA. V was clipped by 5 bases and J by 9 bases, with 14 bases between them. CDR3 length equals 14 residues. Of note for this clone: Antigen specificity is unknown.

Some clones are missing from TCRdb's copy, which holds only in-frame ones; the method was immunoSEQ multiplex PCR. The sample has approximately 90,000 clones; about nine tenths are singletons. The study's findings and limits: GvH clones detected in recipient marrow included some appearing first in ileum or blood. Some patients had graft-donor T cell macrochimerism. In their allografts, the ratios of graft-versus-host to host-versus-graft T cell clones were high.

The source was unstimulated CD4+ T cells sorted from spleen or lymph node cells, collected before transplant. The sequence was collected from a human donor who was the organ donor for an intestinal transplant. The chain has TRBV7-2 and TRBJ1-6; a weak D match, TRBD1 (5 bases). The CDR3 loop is CASSLTDISSPLHF. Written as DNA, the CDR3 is TGTGCCAGCAGCCTAACGGACATCTCTTCACCCCTCCACTTT.